The clone carrying this T cell receptor beta chain was seen just once. This sample was taken from a study of Ad26.COV2.S vaccination and SARS-CoV-2 variants. Sequencing was performed with immunoSEQ multiplex PCR; in TCRdb, only in-frame clones are kept and a portion is missing. The table includes fewer than 900,000 clones, 70% to 90% detected once. Germline CDR1 and CDR2: SEHNR and FQNEAQ (reference sequence). V was pared by 5 bases and J by 9 bases, with 11 bases of the junction left unmatched. This CDR3 is 16 amino acids long. Treatment meaning: 15 to 20 received Ad26.COV2.S at low or high dose, single or two shots; five or six received placebo; per-sample allocation not given. Vaccine and placebo recipients were sampled on day 63 after the first injection.

The specimen comprised peripheral blood, sampled in a trial of Ad26.COV2.S vaccine versus placebo. This sequence was found in a person between 18 and 65 years old who received the Ad26.COV2.S COVID-19 vaccine or a placebo. The rearrangement links TRBV7-9 to TRBJ1-5, with TRBD1 matching 12 bases. The CDR3 here is CASSRGQGAGSGPQHF. DNA for the CDR3: TGTGCCAGCAGCCGGGGACAGGGGGCCGGAAGTGGGCCCCAGCATTTT.